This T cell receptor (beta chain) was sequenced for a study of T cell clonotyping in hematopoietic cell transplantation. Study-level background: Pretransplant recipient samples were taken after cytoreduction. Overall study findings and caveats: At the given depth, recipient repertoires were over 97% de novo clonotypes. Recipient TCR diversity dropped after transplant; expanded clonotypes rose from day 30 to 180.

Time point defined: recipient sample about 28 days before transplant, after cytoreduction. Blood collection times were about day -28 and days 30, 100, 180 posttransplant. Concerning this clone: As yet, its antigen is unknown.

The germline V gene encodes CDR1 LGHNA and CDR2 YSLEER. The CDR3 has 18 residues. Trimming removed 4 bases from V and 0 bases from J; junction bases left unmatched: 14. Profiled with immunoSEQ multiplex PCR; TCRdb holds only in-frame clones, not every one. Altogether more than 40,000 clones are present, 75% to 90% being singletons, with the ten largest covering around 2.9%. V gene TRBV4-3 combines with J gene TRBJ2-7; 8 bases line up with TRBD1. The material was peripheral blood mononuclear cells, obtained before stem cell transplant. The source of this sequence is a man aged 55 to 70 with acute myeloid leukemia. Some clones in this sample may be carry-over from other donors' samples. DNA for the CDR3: TGCGCCAGCAGCCGACAATCCGGACAGGGAGATAGCTCCTACGAGCAGTACTTC. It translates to CASSRQSGQGDSSYEQYF.